This T cell receptor beta chain was captured in a study of blood T cell repertoires in COVID-19. Overall study: Samples representing acute and convalescent COVID-19 were sourced from the United States, Italy and Spain. From T cells, B-cell-depleted T cells, or PBMCs came the material, which was cDNA or gDNA.

With 3 bases clipped from V and 2 bases from J, the junction kept 14 bases outside the gene matches. CDR3 length equals 19 residues. CDR1 is SGHRS and CDR2 is YFSETQ in the germline V gene. This clone was observed a few times. Authors' analysis steps: Researchers report that nucleated cell counts were estimated from reference gene primer amplification. Data came from immunoSEQ multiplex PCR; TCRdb stores just in-frame clones and leaves some out. V, J and clone size are those of that table, while D and trimming were read from the DNA. The sample lists around 150,000 clones, over 60% seen once, with about 9.4% in the top ten.

The TCR sequence derives from a woman aged 45-65 years with active or convalescent COVID-19. The sample was peripheral blood. The chain joins TRBV5-1 to TRBJ1-2; TRBD1 aligns across 12 bases. CDR3 region: CASSWGAGTGGSPNYGYTF. CDR3 sequence (DNA): TGCGCCAGCAGCTGGGGAGCCGGGACAGGGGGCTCTCCAAACTATGGCTACACCTTC.